The 10 T cell receptor beta chains below were found in one sample sequenced in a study of Graves' ophthalmopathy and Graves' hyperthyroidism. Beta-chain TCR CDR3 regions were amplified from RNA transcripts. First-round RT-PCR used HTBI primers; second-round multiplex PCR followed. TCRdb itself ran the multiplex PCR reads through MiXCR, one entry per CDR3 protein. Of about 660,000 distinct CDR3 sequences listed, about 41% are singletons. Input material: peripheral blood. The receptors derive from an adult man with Graves' ophthalmopathy.

The V call is TRBV11-2, the J call TRBJ2-2; D is possibly TRBD2 (6 bases). Germline V gene data show CDR1 as SGHAT and CDR2 as FQNNGV. CDR3 length: 14 residues. V lost 5 bases and J lost 6, with 13 bases in between. CDR3 loop: CASSQAGPAGELFF. CDR3 in DNA: TGTGCCAGCAGCCAGGCGGGGCCCGCCGGGGAGCTGTTTTTT.

This clonotype was picked up many times. The chain combines TRBV7-2 with TRBJ1-5; TRBD1 agrees at 8 bases. After removal of 5 bases from V and 3 bases from J, the junction contained 3 bases not matched to a gene. This CDR3 region has 14 residues. Germline V gives CDR1 SGHTA, CDR2 FQGNSA. DNA for the CDR3: TGTGCCAGCAGCCAGGGACAGGTCAATCAGCCCCAGCATTTT. Amino acid sequence: CASSQGQVNQPQHF.

This clonotype has a handful of counts. CDR3 in amino acids: CASKGGSGGDGELFF. The CDR3 DNA follows: TGTGCCAGTAAAGGGGGGAGCGGAGGGGACGGGGAGCTGTTTTTT. The chain combines TRBV19 with TRBJ2-2; D tentatively fits TRBD1 or TRBD2 (6 bases each). The CDR3 is made up of 15 amino acids. In germline, CDR1 is LNHDA, CDR2 SQIVND (reference sequence). V lost 7 bases and J lost 7, with 19 bases in between.

This clonotype was counted a single time. V gene TRBV29-1 combines with J gene TRBJ2-6; 7 nucleotides match TRBD1. Germline V gives CDR1 SQVTM, CDR2 ANQGSEA. The trim removed 5 bases at V and 4 bases at J, leaving 2 bases unmatched. The CDR3 covers 13 residues. CDR3 coding DNA: TGCAGCGTTCGGGGACAGGGGGCCAACGTCCTGACTTTC. It encodes CSVRGQGANVLTF.

J is TRBJ1-5 and V is TRBV5-1; 8 bases agree with TRBD1. The length of the CDR3 is 15 residues. Germline V gives CDR1 SGHRS, CDR2 YFSETQ. Trimming at V came to 0 bases and at J to 11 bases, leaving 10 bases not matched to a gene. CDR3 sequence: CASSLGQGIRSAQHF. The CDR3 nucleotides read TGCGCCAGCAGCTTGGGACAGGGGATTCGATCAGCCCAGCATTTT.

CDR3 loop: CASSLSGTSGYEQYF. In DNA form, the CDR3 reads TGCGCCAGCAGCTTATCCGGGACTAGCGGCTACGAGCAGTACTTC. V and J are TRBV5-1 and TRBJ2-7, with 11 positions matching TRBD2. The V gene end was trimmed by 2 bases and the J gene end by 3 bases; junction bases not matched to a gene: 4. The CDR3 runs 15 residues. From germline, CDR1 is SGHRS and CDR2 YFSETQ.

The chain joins TRBV5-6 to TRBJ2-3, with D maybe TRBD1 (6 bases). Trimming removed 1 base at V and 4 bases at J, with 7 bases between. Looked up from germline, CDR1 is SGHDT and CDR2 is YYEEEE. This CDR3 has 13 residues. The DNA of the CDR3 is TGTGCCAGCAGCTTGACAGGGCCAGATACGCAGTATTTT. Translated: CASSLTGPDTQYF.

In its sample, this clonotype was seen a few times. For the CDR3, the DNA is TGTGCCAGCAGGCCGACTAATCCTACTGGAAACACCATATATTTT. Amino acid sequence: CASRPTNPTGNTIYF. The chain links TRBV6-5 to TRBJ1-3, with D unresolved. V gave up 6 bases and J gave up 2 bases, with 14 bases separating them. Germline V gene lookup returns CDR1 MNHEY and CDR2 SVGAGI. The CDR3 spans 15 residues.

The J gene is TRBJ1-4, the V gene TRBV19; a possible D gene is TRBD1 (5 bases). The germline CDR1 and CDR2 sequences are LNHDA and SQIVND (reference sequence). V was cut by 5 bases and J by 3 bases, with 7 bases left in between. There are 13 residues in the CDR3. In nucleotides, the CDR3 is TGTGCCAGTAGTGAGACAGCTAATGAAAAACTGTTTTTT. Its protein product is CASSETANEKLFF.

This clonotype was found many times. The chain uses TRBV7-2 and TRBJ1-2; D remains ambiguous. This CDR3 is 15 amino acids long. V lost 5 bases and J lost 4, with 17 bases in between. CDR1 is SGHTA and CDR2 is FQGNSA in the germline V gene. CDR3 sequence (DNA): TGTGCCAGCAGCCAATTTAATCGCGTCAGCTATGGCTACACCTTC. This sequence encodes CASSQFNRVSYGYTF.